This T cell receptor (beta chain) was found in a study of T-cell memory formation after mild COVID-19. The CDR3 sequence is 14 residues long. Trimming removed 1 base at V and 3 bases at J, with 10 bases between. Germline CDR1 LGHNA, CDR2 YNFKEQ. This clonotype has a handful of counts. Its target is unknown. Via MiXCR, TCRdb re-called the 5' RACE reads, giving one row per CDR3 protein. The data contain hundreds of thousands of distinct CDR3 sequences, about 15% of them seen just once; the ten biggest clones take up around 20%. Findings and caveats of the study: Clones shrinking between day 15 and 85 showed a balanced CD4/CD8 split, and those that grew later tilted toward CD4+.

This clonotype originated in a man aged 18 to 29 who had mild COVID-19 (a few samples of this study predate the infection). Cell type and time point are not known. The chain employs TRBV4-2 and TRBJ2-7, with D tentatively TRBD1 (6 bases). The specimen was PBMCs or a T cell subset sorted from them (not recorded which). The CDR3, as DNA: TGTGCCAGCAGCCAAGGCAGGGGCGGCTACGAGCAGTACTTC. Translated: CASSQGRGGYEQYF.